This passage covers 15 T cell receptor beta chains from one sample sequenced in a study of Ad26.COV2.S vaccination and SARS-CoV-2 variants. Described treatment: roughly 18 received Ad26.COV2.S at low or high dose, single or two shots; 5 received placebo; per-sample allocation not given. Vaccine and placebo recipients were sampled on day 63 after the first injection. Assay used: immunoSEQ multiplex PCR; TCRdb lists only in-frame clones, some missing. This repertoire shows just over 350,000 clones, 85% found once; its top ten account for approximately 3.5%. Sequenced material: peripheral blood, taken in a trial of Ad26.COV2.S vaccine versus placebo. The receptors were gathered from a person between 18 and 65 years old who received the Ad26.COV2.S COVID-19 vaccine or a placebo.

The CDR3 reads CASSPRQVLVYGYTF. CDR3 sequence (DNA): TGTGCCAGCAGTCCCAGACAGGTTCTTGTCTATGGCTACACCTTC. J is TRBJ1-2 and V is TRBV25-1, with D perhaps TRBD1 (6 bases). Germline V gene sequence: CDR1 MGHDK, CDR2 SYGVNS. This CDR3 is 15 amino acids long. Trimming left V 5 bases short and J 4 bases short, with 17 bases between.

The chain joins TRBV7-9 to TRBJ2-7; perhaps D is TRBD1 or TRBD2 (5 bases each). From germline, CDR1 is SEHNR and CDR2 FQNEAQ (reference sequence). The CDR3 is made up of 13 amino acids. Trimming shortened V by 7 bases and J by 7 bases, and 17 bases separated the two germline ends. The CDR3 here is CASTDGTRAEQYF. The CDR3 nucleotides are TGTGCCAGCACCGACGGGACCCGAGCTGAGCAGTACTTC. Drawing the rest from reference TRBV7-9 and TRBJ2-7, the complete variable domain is DTGVSQNPRHKITKRGQNVTFRCDPISEHNRLYWYRQTLGQGPEFLTYFQNEAQLEKSRLLSDRFSAERPKGSFSTLEIQRTEQGDSAMYLCASTDGTRAEQYFGPGTRLTVT.

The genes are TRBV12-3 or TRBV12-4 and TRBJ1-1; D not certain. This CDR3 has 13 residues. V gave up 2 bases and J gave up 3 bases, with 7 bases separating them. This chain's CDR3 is CASSLTDYTEAFF. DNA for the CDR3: TGTGCCAGCAGTTTAACAGATTACACTGAAGCTTTCTTT.

CDR3 DNA: TGTGCCAGCCCACTCGGCGAGTTCAATCAGCCCCAGCATTTT. Protein: CASPLGEFNQPQHF. The rearrangement uses TRBV28 and TRBJ1-5, with D uncertain. The CDR3 has 14 residues. V was shortened by 8 bases and J by 3 bases, with 14 bases between the two germline ends. Germline V lookup: CDR1 MDHEN, CDR2 SYDVKM.

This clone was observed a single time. The CDR3 sequence is CASSLRGGETQYF. CDR3 bases: TGTGCCAGCAGTCTACGAGGGGGGGAGACCCAGTACTTC. V gene TRBV12-3 or TRBV12-4 combines with J gene TRBJ2-5; the D gene could be TRBD1 or TRBD2 (6 bases each). This CDR3 has 13 residues. V was pared by 5 bases and J by 5 bases, with 12 bases between.

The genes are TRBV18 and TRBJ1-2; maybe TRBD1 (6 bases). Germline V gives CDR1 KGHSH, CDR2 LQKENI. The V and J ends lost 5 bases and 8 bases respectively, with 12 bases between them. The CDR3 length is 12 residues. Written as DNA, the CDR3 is TGTGCCAGCTCAGGACAGCCTCCGGGCTACACCTTC. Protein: CASSGQPPGYTF.

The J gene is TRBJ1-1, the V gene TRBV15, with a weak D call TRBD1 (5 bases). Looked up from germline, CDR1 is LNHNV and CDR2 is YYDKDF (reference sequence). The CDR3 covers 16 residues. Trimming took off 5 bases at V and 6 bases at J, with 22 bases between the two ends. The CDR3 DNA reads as TGTGCCACCAGCTCCGCCATCCGCCAGGGCGGCCCTGAAGCTTTCTTT. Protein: CATSSAIRQGGPEAFF.

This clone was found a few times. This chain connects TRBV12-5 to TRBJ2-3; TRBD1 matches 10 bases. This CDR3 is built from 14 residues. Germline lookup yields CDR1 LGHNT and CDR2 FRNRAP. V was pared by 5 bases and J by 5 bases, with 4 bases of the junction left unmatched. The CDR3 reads CASGRQGAVDTQYF. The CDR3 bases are TGTGCTAGTGGTAGACAGGGGGCTGTAGATACGCAGTATTTT.

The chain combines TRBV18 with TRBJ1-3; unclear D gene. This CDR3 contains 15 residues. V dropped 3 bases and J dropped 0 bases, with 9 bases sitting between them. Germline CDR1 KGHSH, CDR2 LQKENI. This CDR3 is CASSPQAHSGNTIYF. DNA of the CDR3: TGTGCCAGCTCACCGCAGGCTCACTCTGGAAACACCATATATTTT.

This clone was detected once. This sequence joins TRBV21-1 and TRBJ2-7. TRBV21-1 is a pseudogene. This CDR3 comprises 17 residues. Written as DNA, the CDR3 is TGTGCCAGCAGCTCACCCGAACGTGCTTCTCGCTCCTACGAGCAGTACTTC. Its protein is CASSSPERASRSYEQYF.

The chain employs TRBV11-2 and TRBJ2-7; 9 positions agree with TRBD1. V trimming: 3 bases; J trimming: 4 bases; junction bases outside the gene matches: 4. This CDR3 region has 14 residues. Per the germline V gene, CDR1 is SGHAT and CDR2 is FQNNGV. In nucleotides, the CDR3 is TGTGCCAGCAGCTTTACAGGGGGCGGTTACGAGCAGTACTTC. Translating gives CASSFTGGGYEQYF.

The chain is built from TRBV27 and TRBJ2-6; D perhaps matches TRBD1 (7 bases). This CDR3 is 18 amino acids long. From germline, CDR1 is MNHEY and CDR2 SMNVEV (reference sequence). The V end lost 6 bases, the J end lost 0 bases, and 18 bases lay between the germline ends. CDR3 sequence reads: CASRGRWGDSSGANVLTF. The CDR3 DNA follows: TGTGCCAGCAGAGGACGCTGGGGGGACAGCTCTGGGGCCAACGTCCTGACTTTC.

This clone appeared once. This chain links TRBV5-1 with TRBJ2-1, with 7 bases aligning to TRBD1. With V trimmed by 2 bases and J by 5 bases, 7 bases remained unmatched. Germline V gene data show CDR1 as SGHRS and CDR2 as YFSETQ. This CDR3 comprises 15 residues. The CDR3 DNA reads TGCGCCAGCAGCTTCGGACAGGTAATAAACAATGAGCAGTTCTTC. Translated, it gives CASSFGQVINNEQFF.

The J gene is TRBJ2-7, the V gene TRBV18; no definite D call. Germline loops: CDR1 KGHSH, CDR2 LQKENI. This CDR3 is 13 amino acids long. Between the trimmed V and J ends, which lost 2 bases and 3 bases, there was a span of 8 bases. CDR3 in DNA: TGTGCCAGCTCACCAGGACCGGTCTACGAGCAGTACTTC. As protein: CASSPGPVYEQYF.

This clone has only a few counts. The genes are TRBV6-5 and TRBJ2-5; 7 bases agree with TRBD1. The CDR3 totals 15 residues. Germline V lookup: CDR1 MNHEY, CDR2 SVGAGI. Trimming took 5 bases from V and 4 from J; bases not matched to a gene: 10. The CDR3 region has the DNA TGTGCCAGCAGTCCAGCGAGGGGGCCCAGAGAGACCCAGTACTTC. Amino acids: CASSPARGPRETQYF.